This T cell receptor beta chain was observed in a study of blood T cell repertoires in COVID-19. Generated by immunoSEQ multiplex PCR, the TCRdb table keeps only in-frame clones and is missing some. The sample includes 35,000 to 45,000 clones, around four fifths of them seen just once. This clone was detected a few times. Germline lookup yields CDR1 LGHNT and CDR2 FRNRAP. The CDR3 has 15 residues. The V end was cut by 0 bases, the J end by 0 bases, with 3 bases between. Sequencing was performed on peripheral blood. The sequence was collected from a human donor in a cohort sampled during active COVID-19. This chain joins TRBV12-5 and TRBJ2-6; D is uncertain. CDR3: CASGLVLSGANVLTF. CDR3 DNA: TGTGCTAGTGGTTTGGTCCTCTCTGGGGCCAACGTCCTGACTTTC.